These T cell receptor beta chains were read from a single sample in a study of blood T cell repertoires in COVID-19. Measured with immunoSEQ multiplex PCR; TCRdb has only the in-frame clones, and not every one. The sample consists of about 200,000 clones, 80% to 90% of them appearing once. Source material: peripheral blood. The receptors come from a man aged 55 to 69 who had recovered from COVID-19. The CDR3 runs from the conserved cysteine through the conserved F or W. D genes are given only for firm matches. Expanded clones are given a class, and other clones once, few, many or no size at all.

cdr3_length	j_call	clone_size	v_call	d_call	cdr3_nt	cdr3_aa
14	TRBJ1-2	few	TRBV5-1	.	TGCGCCAGCAGCTCGACAGCGCGTGCCGGTGGCTACACCTTC	CASSSTARAGGYTF
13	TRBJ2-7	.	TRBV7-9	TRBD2	TGTGCCACCATCCGGACTAGCACCTACGAGCAGTACTTC	CATIRTSTYEQYF
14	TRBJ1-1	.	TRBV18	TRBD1	TGTGCCAGCTCACCAAGGACAGGGGGTACTGAAGCTTTCTTT	CASSPRTGGTEAFF
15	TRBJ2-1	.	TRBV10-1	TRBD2	TGCGCCAGCAGATCCGGGACTAGCGGGGTCAATGAGCAGTTCTTC	CASRSGTSGVNEQFF
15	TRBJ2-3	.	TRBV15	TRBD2	TGTGCCGCCTCTTCCGGGACTAGCGGGAGGTTTACGCAGTATTTT	CAASSGTSGRFTQYF
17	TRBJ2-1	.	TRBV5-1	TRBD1	TGCGCCAGCAGCTTGTTTTCCCAGTCAGGGGGCGGGGATGAGCAGTTCTTC	CASSLFSQSGGGDEQFF
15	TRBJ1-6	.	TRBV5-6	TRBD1	TGTGCCAGCAGCTTGTGGGACAGGGTGAGATCACCCCTCCACTTT	CASSLWDRVRSPLHF
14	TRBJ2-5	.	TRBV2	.	TGTGCCAGCAATGTCGGAGGGGCAGGGGAGACCCAGTACTTC	CASNVGGAGETQYF
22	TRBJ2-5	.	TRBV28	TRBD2	TGTGCCAGCAGTTTTTCCCTAGCGGGAGGCGGAAGCCCGGGTTTTGAAGGGGAGACCCAGTACTTC	CASSFSLAGGGSPGFEGETQYF
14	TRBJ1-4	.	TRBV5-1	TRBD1	TGCGCCAGCAGCTTTGACAGGGGTGAGGAAAAACTGTTTTTT	CASSFDRGEEKLFF
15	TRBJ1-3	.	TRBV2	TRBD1	TGTGCCAGCAACAGACAGGGGGCGGCTGGAAACACCATATATTTT	CASNRQGAAGNTIYF
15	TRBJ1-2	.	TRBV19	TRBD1	TGTGCCAGTAGTATTCCGGGACAGGGATCCTATGGCTACACCTTC	CASSIPGQGSYGYTF
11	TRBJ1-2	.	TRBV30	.	TGTGCCTGGATCACAGCTGGAGGCTACACCTTC	CAWITAGGYTF
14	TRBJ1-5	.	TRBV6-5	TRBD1	TGTGCCACCAGGACAGGGGAAAGCAATCAGCCCCAGCATTTT	CATRTGESNQPQHF
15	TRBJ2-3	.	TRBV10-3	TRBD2	TGTGCCATCAGTGATCTAGCGGGGGTCACAGATACGCAGTATTTT	CAISDLAGVTDTQYF
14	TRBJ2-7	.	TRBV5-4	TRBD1	TGTGCCAGCAGCCTACAGGGGTTGCAGAACGAGCAGTACTTC	CASSLQGLQNEQYF
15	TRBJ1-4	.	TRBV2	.	TGTGCCAGCAGTGAGCGGTTTGCAACTAATGAAAAACTGTTTTTT	CASSERFATNEKLFF
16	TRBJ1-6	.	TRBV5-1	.	TGCGCCAGCAGCGACGTTCGGGGCTCCTATAATTCACCCCTCCACTTT	CASSDVRGSYNSPLHF
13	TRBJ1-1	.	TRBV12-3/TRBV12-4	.	TGTGCCAGCAGTTTAGGCGCGGACACTGAAGCTTTCTTT	CASSLGADTEAFF
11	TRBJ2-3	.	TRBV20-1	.	TGCAGTGCTGAGCACACAGATACGCAGTATTTT	CSAEHTDTQYF
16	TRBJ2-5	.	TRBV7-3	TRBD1	TGTGCCAGCAGCTCCGACCCGCTGGACAGGGTGGAGACCCAGTACTTC	CASSSDPLDRVETQYF
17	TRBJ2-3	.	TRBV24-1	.	TGTGCCACCAGCGGGGGGGCCGGGACAGGGTACACAGATACGCAGTATTTT	CATSGGAGTGYTDTQYF
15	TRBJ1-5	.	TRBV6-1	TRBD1	TGTGCCAGCAGTGAAGGCACAGGGGGCAATCAGCCCCAGCATTTT	CASSEGTGGNQPQHF